A selection of T cell receptor beta chains follows, all from one sample in a study of post-analysis software for immune sequencing data. MiXCR, applied by TCRdb to the PCR reads, yields one record per CDR3 protein. Of around 700,000 distinct CDR3 sequences listed, more than 50% were seen once; the top ten hold 11%. Sequenced input: blood. These receptors were collected from a girl aged 2 to 10 with multiple sclerosis. Each CDR3 is given with its conserved first and last residue. Fields, in order: V gene, J gene, CDR3 protein.

TRBV15	TRBJ2-2	CATSRGQTNTGELFF
TRBV24-1	TRBJ1-1	CATSGTGSSEAFF
TRBV5-1	TRBJ2-3	CASSLGPSTGEADTQYF
TRBV29-1	TRBJ2-1	CSGTVGSSYNEQFF
TRBV5-1	-	CASSGGGGEQYF
TRBV3-1	TRBJ2-4	CASSQEPRAALTKNIQYF
TRBV10-3	TRBJ2-3	CAISDAGGVTDTQYF
TRBV7-2	TRBJ1-1	CASSLGVTGSTEAFF
TRBV29-1	TRBJ2-3	CSVTQGALTDTQYF
TRBV4-3	TRBJ1-2	CASSQALGQPMTYYGYTF
TRBV5-1	TRBJ1-2	CASSLWAPVDGYTF
TRBV24-1	TRBJ2-1	CATSDLGDSEYNEQFF
TRBV5-1	TRBJ2-5	CASSWGLAAFGETQYF
TRBV4-2	TRBJ2-1	CASSQEVAGAYSGEQFF
TRBV2	TRBJ2-1	CASTTLEGSYNEQFF
TRBV2	TRBJ1-5	CASRGEGVSNQPQHF
TRBV7-2	TRBJ2-5	CASSFGAGIETQYF
TRBV7-8	TRBJ2-1	CASSLVTSGSRGEQFF
TRBV5-1	TRBJ2-3	CASSWASGDTQYF
TRBV12-3/TRBV12-4	TRBJ2-1	CASSFTLTTEFF
TRBV29-1	TRBJ2-1	CSVRTSGSGYEQFF
TRBV5-1	TRBJ1-5	CASSSVPGSQPQHF
TRBV20-1	TRBJ2-5	CSARDGAGAPFKAPGGQETQYF
TRBV12-3/TRBV12-4	TRBJ2-5	CASSVVLSAGGPRTQYF
TRBV28	TRBJ2-3	CASRSGGSTDTQYF
TRBV27	TRBJ2-3	CASSHSTRGPTDTQYF
TRBV10-3	TRBJ2-1	CAISVAGDENNEQFF
TRBV7-8	TRBJ2-2	CASSLDQGAGTGELFF
TRBV20-1	TRBJ1-1	CSVEDRLSTEAFF
TRBV29-1	TRBJ2-1	CSVMVENEQFF
TRBV20-1	TRBJ1-2	CSARDGGSGYTF
TRBV7-2	TRBJ1-1	CASSLGLGLGTEAFF
TRBV7-2	TRBJ1-1	CASSSPRGQGTEAFF